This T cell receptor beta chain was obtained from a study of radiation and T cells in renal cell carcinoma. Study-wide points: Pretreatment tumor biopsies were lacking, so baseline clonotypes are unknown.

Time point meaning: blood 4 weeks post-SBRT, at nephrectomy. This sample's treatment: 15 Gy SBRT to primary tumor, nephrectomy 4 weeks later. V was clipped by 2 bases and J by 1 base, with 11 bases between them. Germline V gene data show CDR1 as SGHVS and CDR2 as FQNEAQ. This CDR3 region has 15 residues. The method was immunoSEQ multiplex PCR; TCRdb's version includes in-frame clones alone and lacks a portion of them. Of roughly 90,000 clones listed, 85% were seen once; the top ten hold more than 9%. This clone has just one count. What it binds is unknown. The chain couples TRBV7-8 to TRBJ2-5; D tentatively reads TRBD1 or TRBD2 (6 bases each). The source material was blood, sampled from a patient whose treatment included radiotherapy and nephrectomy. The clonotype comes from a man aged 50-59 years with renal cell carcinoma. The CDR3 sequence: CASSLSWGAQETQYF. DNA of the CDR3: TGTGCCAGCAGCTTAAGTTGGGGGGCCCAAGAGACCCAGTACTTC.